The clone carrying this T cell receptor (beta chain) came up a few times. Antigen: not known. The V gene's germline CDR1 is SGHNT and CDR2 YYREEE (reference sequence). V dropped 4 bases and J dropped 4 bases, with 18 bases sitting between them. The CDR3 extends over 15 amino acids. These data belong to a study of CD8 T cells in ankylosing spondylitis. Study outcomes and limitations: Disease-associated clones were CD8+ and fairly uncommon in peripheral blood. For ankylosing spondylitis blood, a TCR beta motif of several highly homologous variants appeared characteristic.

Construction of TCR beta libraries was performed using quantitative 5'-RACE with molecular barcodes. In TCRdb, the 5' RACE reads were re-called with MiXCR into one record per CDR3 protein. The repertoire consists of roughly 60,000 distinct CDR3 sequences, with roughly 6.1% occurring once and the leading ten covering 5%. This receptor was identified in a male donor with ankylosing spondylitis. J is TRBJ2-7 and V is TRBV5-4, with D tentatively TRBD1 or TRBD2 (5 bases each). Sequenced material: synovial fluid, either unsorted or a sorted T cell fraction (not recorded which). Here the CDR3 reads CASSETGTLQYEQYF. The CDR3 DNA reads TGTGCCAGCAGCGAGACGGGGACGCTCCAATACGAGCAGTACTTC.